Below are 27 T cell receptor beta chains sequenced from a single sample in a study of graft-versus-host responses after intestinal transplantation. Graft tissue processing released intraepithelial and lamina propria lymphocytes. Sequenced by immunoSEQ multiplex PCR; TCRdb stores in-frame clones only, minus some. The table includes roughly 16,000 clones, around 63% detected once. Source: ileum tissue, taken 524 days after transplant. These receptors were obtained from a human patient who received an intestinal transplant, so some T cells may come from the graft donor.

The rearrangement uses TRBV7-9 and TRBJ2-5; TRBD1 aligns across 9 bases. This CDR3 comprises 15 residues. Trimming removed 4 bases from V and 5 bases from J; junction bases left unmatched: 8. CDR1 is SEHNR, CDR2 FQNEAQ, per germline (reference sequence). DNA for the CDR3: TGTGCCAGCAGCTCGACAGGGGGAGTGTGGGAGACCCAGTACTTC. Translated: CASSSTGGVWETQYF.

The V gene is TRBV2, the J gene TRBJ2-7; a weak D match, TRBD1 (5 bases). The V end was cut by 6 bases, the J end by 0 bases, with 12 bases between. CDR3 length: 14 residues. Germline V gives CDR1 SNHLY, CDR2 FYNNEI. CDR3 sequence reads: CASSRAQGSYEQYF. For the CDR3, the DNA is TGTGCCAGCAGCAGGGCTCAGGGCTCCTACGAGCAGTACTTC.

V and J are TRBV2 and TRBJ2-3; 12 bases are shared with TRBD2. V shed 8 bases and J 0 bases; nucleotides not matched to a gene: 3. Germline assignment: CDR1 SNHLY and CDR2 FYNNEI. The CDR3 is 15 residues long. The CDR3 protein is CASRGLAGSTDTQYF. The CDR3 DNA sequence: TGTGCCAGCCGAGGACTAGCGGGAAGCACAGATACGCAGTATTTT.

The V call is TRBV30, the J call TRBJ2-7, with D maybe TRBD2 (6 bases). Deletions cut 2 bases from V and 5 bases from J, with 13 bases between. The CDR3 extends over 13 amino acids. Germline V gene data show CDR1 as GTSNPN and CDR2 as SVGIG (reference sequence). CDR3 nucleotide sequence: TGTGCCTGGAGTTCGGGGACTGTGGACGAGCAGTACTTC. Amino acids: CAWSSGTVDEQYF.

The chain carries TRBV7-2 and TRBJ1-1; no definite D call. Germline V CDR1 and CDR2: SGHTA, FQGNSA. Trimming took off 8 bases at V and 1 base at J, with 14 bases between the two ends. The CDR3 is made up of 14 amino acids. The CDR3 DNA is TGTGCCAGCTCCATCCGGCGGGGGAACACTGAAGCTTTCTTT. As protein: CASSIRRGNTEAFF. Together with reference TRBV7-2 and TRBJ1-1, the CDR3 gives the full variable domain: GAGVSQSPSNKVTEKGKDVELRCDPISGHTALYWYRQSLGQGLEFLIYFQGNSAPDKSGLPSDRFSAERTGGSVSTLTIQRTQQEDSAVYLCASSIRRGNTEAFFGQGTRLTVV.

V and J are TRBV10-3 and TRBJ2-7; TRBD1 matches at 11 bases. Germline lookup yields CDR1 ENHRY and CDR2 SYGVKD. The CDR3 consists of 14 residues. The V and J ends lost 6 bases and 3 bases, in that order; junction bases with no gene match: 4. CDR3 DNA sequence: TGTGCCATCAGAGCCGGGACAGGGGGCTACGAGCAGTACTTC. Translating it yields CAIRAGTGGYEQYF.

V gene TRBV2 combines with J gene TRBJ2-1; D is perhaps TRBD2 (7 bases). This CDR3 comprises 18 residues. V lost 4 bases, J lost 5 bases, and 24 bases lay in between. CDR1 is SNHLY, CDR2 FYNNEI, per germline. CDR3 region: CASSGGEERGALNNEQFF. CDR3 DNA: TGTGCCAGCAGTGGGGGGGAGGAACGGGGGGCCCTTAACAATGAGCAGTTCTTC.

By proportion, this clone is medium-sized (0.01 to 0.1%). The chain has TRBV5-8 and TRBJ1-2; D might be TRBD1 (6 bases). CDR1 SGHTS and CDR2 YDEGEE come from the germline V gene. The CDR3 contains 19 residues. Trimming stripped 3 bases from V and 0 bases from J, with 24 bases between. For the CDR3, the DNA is TGTGCCAGCAGCTACGGTGGCGGGGGCCGAGGGAGGTCTAACTATGGCTACACCTTC. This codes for CASSYGGGGRGRSNYGYTF.

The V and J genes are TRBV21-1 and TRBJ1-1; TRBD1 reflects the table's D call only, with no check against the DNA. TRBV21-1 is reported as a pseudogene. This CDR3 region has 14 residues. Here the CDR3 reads CASSKGTGDTEAFF. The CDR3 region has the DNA TGTGCCAGCAGCAAAGGGACAGGGGACACTGAAGCTTTCTTT.

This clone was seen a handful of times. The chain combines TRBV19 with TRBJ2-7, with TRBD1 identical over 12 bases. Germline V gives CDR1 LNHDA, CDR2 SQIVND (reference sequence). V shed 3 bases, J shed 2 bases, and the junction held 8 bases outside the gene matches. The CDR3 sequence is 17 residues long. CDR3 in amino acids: CASSILGQGAGTYEQYF. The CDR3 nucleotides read TGTGCCAGTAGTATCTTGGGACAGGGGGCGGGTACCTACGAGCAGTACTTC.

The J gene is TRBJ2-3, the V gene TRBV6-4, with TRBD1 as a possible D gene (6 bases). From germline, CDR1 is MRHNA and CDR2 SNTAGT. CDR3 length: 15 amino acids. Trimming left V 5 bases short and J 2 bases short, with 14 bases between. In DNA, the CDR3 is TGTGCCAGCAGTAGTGGGGGCGCCTCCACAGATACGCAGTATTTT. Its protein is CASSSGGASTDTQYF.

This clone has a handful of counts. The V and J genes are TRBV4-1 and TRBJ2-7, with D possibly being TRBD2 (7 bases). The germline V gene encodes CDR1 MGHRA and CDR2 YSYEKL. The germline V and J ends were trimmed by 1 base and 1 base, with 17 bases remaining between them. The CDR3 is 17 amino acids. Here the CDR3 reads CASSQVSGGAGSYEQYF. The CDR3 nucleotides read TGCGCCAGCAGCCAAGTGTCGGGGGGCGCGGGGTCCTACGAGCAGTACTTC.

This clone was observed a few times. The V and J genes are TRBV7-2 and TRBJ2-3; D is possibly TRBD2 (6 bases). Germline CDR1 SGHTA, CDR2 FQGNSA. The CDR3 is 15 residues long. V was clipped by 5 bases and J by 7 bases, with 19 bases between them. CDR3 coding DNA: TGTGCCAGCAGCGCCGCCCCCGGCGGGGTCTATACGCAGTATTTT. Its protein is CASSAAPGGVYTQYF. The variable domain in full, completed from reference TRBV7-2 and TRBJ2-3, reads GAGVSQSPSNKVTEKGKDVELRCDPISGHTALYWYRQSLGQGLEFLIYFQGNSAPDKSGLPSDRFSAERTGGSVSTLTIQRTQQEDSAVYLCASSAAPGGVYTQYFGPGTRLTVL.

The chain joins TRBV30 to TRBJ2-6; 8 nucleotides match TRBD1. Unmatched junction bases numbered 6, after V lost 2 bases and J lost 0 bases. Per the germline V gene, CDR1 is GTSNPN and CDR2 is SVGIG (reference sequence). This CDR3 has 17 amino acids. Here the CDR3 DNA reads TGTGCCTGGAGTACCGGGACAGGTGTCTCTGGGGCCAACGTCCTGACTTTC. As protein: CAWSTGTGVSGANVLTF.

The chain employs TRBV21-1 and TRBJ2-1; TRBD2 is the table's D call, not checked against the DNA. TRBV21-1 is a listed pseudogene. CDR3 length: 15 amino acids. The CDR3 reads CASSKVGGFYNEQFF. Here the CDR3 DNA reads TGTGCCAGCAGCAAAGTCGGCGGTTTCTACAATGAGCAGTTCTTC.

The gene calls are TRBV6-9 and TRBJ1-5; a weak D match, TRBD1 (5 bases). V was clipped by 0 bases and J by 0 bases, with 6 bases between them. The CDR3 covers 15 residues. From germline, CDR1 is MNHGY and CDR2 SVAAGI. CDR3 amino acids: CASSYSQGSNQPQHF. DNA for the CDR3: TGTGCCAGCAGTTATTCCCAGGGTAGCAATCAGCCCCAGCATTTT.

In DNA form, the CDR3 reads TGTGCCAGCAGCGCCCCAGGGAATTCACCCCTCCACTTT. Protein sequence: CASSAPGNSPLHF. The chain carries TRBV4-2 and TRBJ1-6; D perhaps matches TRBD1 (5 bases). V lost 5 bases and J 7 bases, leaving 9 bases between the germline ends. Germline assignment: CDR1 LGHNA and CDR2 YNFKEQ. The CDR3 is made up of 13 amino acids.

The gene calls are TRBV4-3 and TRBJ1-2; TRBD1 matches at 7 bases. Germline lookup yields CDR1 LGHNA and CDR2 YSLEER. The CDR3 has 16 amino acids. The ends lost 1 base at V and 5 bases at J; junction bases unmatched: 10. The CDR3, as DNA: TGCGCCAGCAGCCAAGCGACGACAGGGAAGAGTTATGGCTACACCTTC. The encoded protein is CASSQATTGKSYGYTF.

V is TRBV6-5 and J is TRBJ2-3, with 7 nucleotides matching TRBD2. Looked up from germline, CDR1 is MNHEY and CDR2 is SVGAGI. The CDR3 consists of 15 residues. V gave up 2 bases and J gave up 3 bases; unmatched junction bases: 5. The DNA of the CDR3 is TGTGCCAGCAGTTACGGCCGCGGGGGTACAGATACGCAGTATTTT. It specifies CASSYGRGGTDTQYF.

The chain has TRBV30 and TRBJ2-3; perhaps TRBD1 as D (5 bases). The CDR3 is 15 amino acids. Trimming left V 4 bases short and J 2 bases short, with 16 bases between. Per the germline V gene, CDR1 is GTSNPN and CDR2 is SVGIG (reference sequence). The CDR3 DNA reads TGTGCCTGGATTAGGGGCCTAGGGAACACAGATACGCAGTATTTT. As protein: CAWIRGLGNTDTQYF.

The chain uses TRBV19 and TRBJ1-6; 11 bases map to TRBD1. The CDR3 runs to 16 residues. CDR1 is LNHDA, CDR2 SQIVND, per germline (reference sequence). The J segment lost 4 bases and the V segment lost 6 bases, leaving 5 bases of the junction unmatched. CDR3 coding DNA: TGTGCCAGTAGGGGTGGACAGGGGGCTTATAATTCACCCCTCCACTTT. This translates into CASRGGQGAYNSPLHF.

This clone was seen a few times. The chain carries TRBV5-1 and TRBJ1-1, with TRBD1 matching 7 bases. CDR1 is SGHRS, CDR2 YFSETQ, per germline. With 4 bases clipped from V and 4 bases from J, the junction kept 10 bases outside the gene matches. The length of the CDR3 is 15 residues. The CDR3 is CASSISGGGGTEAFF. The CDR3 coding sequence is TGCGCCAGCAGCATTTCAGGGGGAGGCGGCACTGAAGCTTTCTTT.

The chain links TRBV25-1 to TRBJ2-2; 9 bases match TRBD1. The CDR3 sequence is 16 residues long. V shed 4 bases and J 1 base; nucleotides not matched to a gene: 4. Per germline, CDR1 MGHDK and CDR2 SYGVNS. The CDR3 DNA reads TGTGCCAGCAGTGGGCCGGGACAGGGGAACACCGGGGAGCTGTTTTTT. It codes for CASSGPGQGNTGELFF. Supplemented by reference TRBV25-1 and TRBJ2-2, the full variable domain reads EADIYQTPRYLVIGTGKKITLECSQTMGHDKMYWYQQDPGMELHLIHYSYGVNSTEKGDLSSESTVSRIRTEHFPLTLESARPSHTSQYLCASSGPGQGNTGELFFGEGSRLTVL.

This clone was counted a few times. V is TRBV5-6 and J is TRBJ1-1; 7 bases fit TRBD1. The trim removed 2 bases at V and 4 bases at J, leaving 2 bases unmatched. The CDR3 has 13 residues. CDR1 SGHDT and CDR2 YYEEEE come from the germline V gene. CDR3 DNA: TGTGCCAGCAGCTTAGACAGGGCCACTGAAGCTTTCTTT. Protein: CASSLDRATEAFF.

Here the CDR3 reads CASSLDTDPYGYTF. CDR3 DNA sequence: TGTGCCAGCAGCTTAGATACAGACCCCTATGGCTACACCTTC. This chain joins TRBV7-9 and TRBJ1-2; D ambiguous. The CDR3 covers 14 residues. Germline values: CDR1 SEHNR, CDR2 FQNEAQ (reference sequence). V gave up 1 base and J gave up 4 bases, with 10 bases separating them.

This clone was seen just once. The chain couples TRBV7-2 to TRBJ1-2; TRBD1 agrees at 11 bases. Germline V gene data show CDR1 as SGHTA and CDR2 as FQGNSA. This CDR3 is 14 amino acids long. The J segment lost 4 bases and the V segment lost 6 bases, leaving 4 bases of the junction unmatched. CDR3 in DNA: TGTGCCAGCAGTTTGGACAGGGGGCCCTATGGCTACACCTTC. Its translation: CASSLDRGPYGYTF.

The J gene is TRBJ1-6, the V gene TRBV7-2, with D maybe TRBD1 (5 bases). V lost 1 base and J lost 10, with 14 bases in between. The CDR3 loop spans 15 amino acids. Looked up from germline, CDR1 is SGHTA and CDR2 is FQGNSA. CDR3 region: CASSLVQGLRSPLHF. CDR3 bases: TGTGCCAGCAGCTTAGTGCAGGGTTTAAGGTCACCCCTCCACTTT.